The 10 T cell receptor beta chains listed next were all sequenced from one sample in a study of blood T cell repertoires in COVID-19. The data were produced by immunoSEQ multiplex PCR, yet TCRdb's version contains in-frame clones alone and is incomplete. The table includes 23,000 or so clones, roughly 80% detected once. Sequenced material: peripheral blood. The receptors here all came from a woman aged 80 or older with acute or convalescent COVID-19.

CDR3 nucleotide sequence: TGTGCCAGCAGACCCGACAGGGGGCTGAACACTGAAGCTTTCTTT. It is translated as CASRPDRGLNTEAFF. This chain uses TRBV6-4 with TRBJ1-1, with 10 bases that match TRBD1. The germline gives CDR1 MRHNA, CDR2 SNTAGT. This CDR3 contains 15 residues. Germline trimming cut 6 bases from V and 0 bases from J; bases unmatched to any gene: 4.

The chain has TRBV19 and TRBJ1-1; 7 bases match TRBD1. V shed 1 base and J 4 bases; nucleotides not matched to a gene: 3. CDR1 is LNHDA, CDR2 SQIVND, per germline (reference sequence). The CDR3 runs to 14 residues. CDR3: CASSIGQGGTEAFF. The DNA of the CDR3 is TGTGCCAGTAGTATAGGACAGGGAGGCACTGAAGCTTTCTTT.

This sequence joins TRBV2 and TRBJ1-5; 9 bases line up with TRBD1. V lost 5 bases, J lost 1 base, and 3 bases stayed unmatched. CDR3 length: 15 amino acids. Germline assignment: CDR1 SNHLY and CDR2 FYNNEI. CDR3 protein: CASSFDRGSNQPQHF. DNA for the CDR3: TGTGCCAGCAGTTTCGACAGGGGGAGCAATCAGCCCCAGCATTTT.

This clone appeared once. The V and J genes are TRBV7-2 and TRBJ1-2, with D maybe TRBD1 (5 bases). The CDR3 spans 15 residues. Trimming took 4 bases from V and 8 from J, leaving 20 bases between them. Germline CDR1 is SGHTA and CDR2 is FQGNSA. In DNA, the CDR3 is TGTGCCAGCAGCTACACAGGCGGGGGGGTTCGAGGCTACACCTTC. The encoded protein is CASSYTGGGVRGYTF.

The count of this clone is one. In DNA form, the CDR3 reads TGCGCCAGCAGCTTGGCAGGGGACAGGGGATCTCAAGAGACCCAGTACTTC. Protein sequence: CASSLAGDRGSQETQYF. V usage is TRBV5-1 and J usage is TRBJ2-5; 10 nucleotides match TRBD1. CDR1 is SGHRS and CDR2 is YFSETQ in the germline V gene. The length of the CDR3 is 17 residues. The trim removed 0 bases at V and 2 bases at J, leaving 7 bases unmatched.

The count of this clone is one. This sequence joins TRBV10-2 and TRBJ2-1; TRBD2 matches at 13 bases. Germline-derived CDR1 and CDR2 are WSHSY and SAAADI. CDR3 length equals 15 residues. Trimming removed 7 bases from V and 6 bases from J; junction bases left unmatched: 6. The CDR3 DNA reads as TGCGCCAGCATCGGGTGGACTAGCGGGAGCAATGAGCAGTTCTTC. Its protein is CASIGWTSGSNEQFF.

The CDR3 sequence is CASSGGKGLNEQFF. In nucleotides, the CDR3 is TGTGCCAGCAGCGGAGGGAAGGGTTTGAATGAGCAGTTCTTC. The rearrangement links TRBV9 to TRBJ2-1; D may be TRBD2 (5 bases). Trimming left V 3 bases short and J 7 bases short, with 14 bases between. The CDR3 runs 14 residues. Germline CDR1 and CDR2: SGDLS and YYNGEE.

This clone showed up just once. This rearrangement joins TRBV5-6 to TRBJ1-1; D unresolved. Per germline, CDR1 SGHDT and CDR2 YYEEEE. V lost 1 base and J lost 1, with 11 bases in between. CDR3 length: 15 residues. CDR3 DNA: TGTGCCAGCAGCTTGAAATGGCGGGGGAACACTGAAGCTTTCTTT. It codes for CASSLKWRGNTEAFF.

The chain links TRBV27 to TRBJ1-5, with a possible D match to TRBD1 (5 bases). The CDR3 spans 15 residues. In germline, CDR1 is MNHEY, CDR2 SMNVEV (reference sequence). The V and J ends lost 3 bases and 3 bases respectively, with 12 bases between them. The DNA for the CDR3 is TGTGCCAGCAGTTTTGGGGCAGGGAACAATCAGCCCCAGCATTTT. Protein sequence: CASSFGAGNNQPQHF.

CDR3 amino acids: CASSSGTGRDQPQHF. Here the CDR3 DNA reads TGTGCCAGCAGCTCTGGGACAGGGCGAGATCAGCCCCAGCATTTT. The chain employs TRBV5-4 and TRBJ1-5, with TRBD1 matching over 9 bases. Per the germline V gene, CDR1 is SGHNT and CDR2 is YYREEE (reference sequence). With 3 bases clipped from V and 5 bases from J, the junction kept 6 bases outside the gene matches. This CDR3 has 15 residues.